What follows is one TCR beta chain and its context. No cognate antigen has been identified for it. No base qualities exist here, and no much larger clone lies one base off it. The data stem from a study of blood T cell repertoires in COVID-19 (dated by TCRdb to 2020 to 2022). A note on the overall study: Samples from collaborators originated in the United States, Italy and Spain and spanned both the acute and convalescent phases of COVID-19. The material from the prospective study consisted of cDNA or gDNA derived from T cells, B-cell-depleted T cells, or PBMCs. Subjects who had been exposed to COVID-19, were actively infected with it, or had recovered from it provided the deeply sampled blood TCRbeta repertoires that made up the dataset. The repertoires were made available in a free public database intended to serve as a resource for research on the immune response to SARS-CoV-2. The samples were drawn from the first 160 participants of the ongoing ImmuneRACE study and from roughly 1,300 subjects provided by 6 global collaborators. Sample metadata almost always included a de-identified subject ID, COVID-19 status, age in years and sex. Where available, HLA class I and class II types were taken from metadata supplied by the sample provider and were not determined by assay-based typing.

Including the terminal cysteine and phenylalanine, the CDR3 comprises 14 residues. The sequence is cut down to CDR3 DNA, 42 bases in frame from base 1. Taken from the germline V gene, the CDR1 and CDR2 loops are MDHEN and SYDVKM. V is cut by 5 bases and J by 0 bases, and the space between the germline ends is 8 bases. The paper as a whole reports these results and caveats: How much clinical and demographic metadata was included differed by source and by participant, and the metadata was provided uncurated.

Whole blood was collected in K2EDTA tubes by collaborating institutions according to the institutions' own protocols. For TCRbeta analysis, collaborator samples were shipped as frozen whole blood, as isolated PBMCs, or as DNA extracted from either sample type. TCRbeta CDR3 regions were amplified from genomic DNA by means of the immunoSEQ Assay, a bias-controlled multiplex PCR. The original pipeline was this. Nucleated cell counts per sample were estimated from amplification of reference gene primers within the assay. Sequence reads were collapsed and filtered to measure the absolute abundance of every unique TCRbeta CDR3 rearrangement. Productive Simpson clonality was computed per sample as the square root of Simpson's diversity index over productive rearrangements. In TCRdb, the immuneACCESS table is reduced to in-frame sequences with V and J assigned. These tables do not hold every clone; where another copy was compared, an unresolved V gene accounts for under half, and the others remain unexplained. V and J calls and clone size are copied from that table; D and trimming were computed from the DNA. The sample contains 55,000 to 70,000 clones, approximately 90% of them found a single time. The ten largest clones represent 7% to 10% of the sample.

The chain is encoded by TRBV28 joined to TRBJ1-3; no D gene call is confident. The sequence was obtained from a woman between 65 and 79 years old with active COVID-19. What was sequenced was peripheral blood. The CDR3 amino acid sequence is: CASSPLSSGNTIYF. The DNA sequence is TGTGCCAGCAGTCCCCTGAGCTCTGGAAACACCATATATTTT. Where the CDR3 stops, the reference TRBV28 and TRBJ1-3 genes take over; the full variable domain is DVKVTQSSRYLVKRTGEKVFLECVQDMDHENMFWYRQDPGLGLRLIYFSYDVKMKEKGDIPEGYSVSREKKERFSLILESASTNQTSMYLCASSPLSSGNTIYFGEGSWLTVV.